This T cell receptor beta chain was identified during a study of OX40 agonist ivuxolimab in advanced cancers. Turning to the study itself: Every 2 weeks, ivuxolimab was infused into the patients intravenously at between 0.01 and 10 mg/kg. Having had anti-PD-1, anti-PD-L1 or anti-CTLA-4 therapy before was allowed, and more than 35% had some.

Clones were read by immunoSEQ multiplex PCR, and TCRdb kept only the in-frame ones, dropping some. Counted here are some 58,000 clones, roughly nine tenths occurring once; the ten biggest clones make up around 1.8%. Germline V CDR1 and CDR2: SQVTM, ANQGSEA. The CDR3 length is 9 residues. The germline V and J ends were trimmed by 6 bases and 6 bases, with 3 bases remaining between them. The specimen comprised CD4+ or CD8+ T cells sorted from blood, sampled in a trial of the OX40 agonist ivuxolimab. The chain links TRBV29-1 to TRBJ2-1, with D uncertain. This clonotype originated in an adult with an advanced solid tumor such as melanoma, head and neck, liver or kidney cancer. The CDR3 DNA follows: TGCAGCGTGAGCAATGAGCAGTTCTTC. This translates into CSVSNEQFF.